The 10 T cell receptor beta chains given below trace back to one sample, sequenced in a study of cytomegalovirus exposure and HLA in healthy donors. Sequencing was performed with immunoSEQ multiplex PCR; in TCRdb, only in-frame clones are kept and a portion is missing. This repertoire shows 250,000 to 350,000 clones, approximately 90% found once; its top ten account for about 0.85%. Sequenced material: PBMCs. All receptors derive from a woman in her late teens or twenties in good health and CMV-seronegative.

V and J are TRBV27 and TRBJ1-5; 7 positions match TRBD1. The CDR3 runs to 16 residues. Germline V CDR1 and CDR2: MNHEY, SMNVEV (reference sequence). V was pared by 6 bases and J by 1 base, with 9 bases of the junction left unmatched. CDR3 residues: CASSPSVTGSNQPQHF. CDR3 in DNA: TGTGCCAGCAGCCCTTCTGTGACAGGGAGCAATCAGCCCCAGCATTTT.

The gene calls are TRBV7-6 and TRBJ2-1; tentative D call: TRBD2 (6 bases). The CDR3 is made up of 18 amino acids. The germline V and J ends were trimmed by 5 bases and 8 bases, with 28 bases remaining between them. Germline CDR1 and CDR2: SGHVS and FNYEAQ. The CDR3 region has the DNA TGTGCCAGCAGCGCGAAGGGCGGGGAAAATATTACTTCGGATGAGCAGTTCTTC. Encoded protein: CASSAKGGENITSDEQFF.

V and J are TRBV11-3 and TRBJ2-1; TRBD1 matches at 7 bases. Germline V gene lookup returns CDR1 SGHNT and CDR2 YENEEA. The CDR3 sequence is 14 residues long. J lost 0 bases, V lost 4 bases, and 0 bases had no gene match. DNA for the CDR3: TGTGCCAGCAGCTCAGGGGGCTCCTACAATGAGCAGTTCTTC. It yields the protein CASSSGGSYNEQFF.

J is TRBJ1-5 and V is TRBV4-1, with 9 nucleotides matching TRBD1. Trimming at V came to 1 base and at J to 6 bases, leaving 4 bases not matched to a gene. CDR3 length: 15 residues. CDR1 and CDR2 from the germline V gene are MGHRA and YSYEKL. In DNA, the CDR3 is TGCGCCAGCAGCCAAGTACAGGGGGCTGGTCAGCCCCAGCATTTT. This sequence encodes CASSQVQGAGQPQHF.

This chain connects TRBV5-4 to TRBJ2-1; 9 bases are shared with TRBD2. CDR3 length: 15 residues. J gave up 4 bases and V 4 bases, and 6 bases lay outside the gene matches. Germline loops: CDR1 SGHNT, CDR2 YYREEE (reference sequence). The CDR3 DNA sequence: TGTGCCAGCAGCCCGAGGACTAGCGATTACAATGAGCAGTTCTTC. As protein: CASSPRTSDYNEQFF.

This clone showed up just once. The V gene is TRBV28, the J gene TRBJ2-7, with 11 nucleotides matching TRBD2. CDR3 length equals 16 residues. The germline CDR1 and CDR2 sequences are MDHEN and SYDVKM. V gave up 4 bases and J gave up 6 bases; unmatched junction bases: 11. DNA for the CDR3: TGTGCCAGCAGTTGGGTTTTAGCGGGAGGGCGCCGCGAGCAGTACTTC. It encodes CASSWVLAGGRREQYF.

This clone has just one count. This chain uses TRBV20-1 with TRBJ1-1; D gene uncertain. Germline-derived CDR1 and CDR2 are DFQATT and SNEGSKA (reference sequence). The length of the CDR3 is 11 residues. The ends were cut back, 6 bases at V and 3 bases at J, with 8 bases in the middle. The CDR3 DNA reads as TGCAGTGCCGGGGAGGACACTGAAGCTTTCTTT. Its translation: CSAGEDTEAFF.

The chain links TRBV28 to TRBJ1-2; a possible D gene is TRBD1 (6 bases). Trimming left V 6 bases short and J 5 bases short, with 19 bases between. The CDR3 extends over 15 amino acids. Germline V gene lookup returns CDR1 MDHEN and CDR2 SYDVKM. The CDR3 spells CASSIGGRHIYGYTF. CDR3 in DNA: TGTGCCAGCAGCATAGGGGGACGGCATATTTATGGCTACACCTTC.

The chain combines TRBV2 with TRBJ2-1; 8 bases are shared with TRBD2. Germline CDR1 is SNHLY and CDR2 is FYNNEI. CDR3 length: 14 residues. Trimming removed 7 bases from V and 7 bases from J; junction bases left unmatched: 9. CDR3 sequence: CASKGTSPGNEQFF. The CDR3 DNA follows: TGTGCCAGCAAGGGGACTAGTCCTGGGAATGAGCAGTTCTTC.

The chain couples TRBV7-2 to TRBJ2-7; D not certain. The CDR3 has 12 amino acids. Germline CDR1 SGHTA, CDR2 FQGNSA. With 4 bases removed from V and 0 bases from J, the gap between germline ends came to 4 bases. CDR3 protein: CASSSVSYEQYF. CDR3 sequence (DNA): TGTGCCAGCAGCTCGGTCTCCTACGAGCAGTACTTC. Full variable domain (remainder filled in from reference TRBV7-2 and TRBJ2-7): GAGVSQSPSNKVTEKGKDVELRCDPISGHTALYWYRQSLGQGLEFLIYFQGNSAPDKSGLPSDRFSAERTGGSVSTLTIQRTQQEDSAVYLCASSSVSYEQYFGPGTRLTVT.